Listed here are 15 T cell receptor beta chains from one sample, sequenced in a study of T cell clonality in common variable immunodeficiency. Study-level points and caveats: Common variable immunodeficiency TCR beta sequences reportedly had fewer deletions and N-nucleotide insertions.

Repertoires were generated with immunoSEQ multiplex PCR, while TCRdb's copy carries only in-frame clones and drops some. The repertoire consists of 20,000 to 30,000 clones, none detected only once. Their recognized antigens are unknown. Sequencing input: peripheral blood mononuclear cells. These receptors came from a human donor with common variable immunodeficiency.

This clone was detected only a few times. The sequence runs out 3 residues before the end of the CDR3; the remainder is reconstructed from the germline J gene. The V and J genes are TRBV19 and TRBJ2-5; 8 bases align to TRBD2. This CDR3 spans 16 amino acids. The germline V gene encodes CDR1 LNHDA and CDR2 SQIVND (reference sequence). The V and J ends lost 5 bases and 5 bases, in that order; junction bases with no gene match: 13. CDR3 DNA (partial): TGTGCCAGTAGTTCTGCTGGGACTCCTAGCGGGGAGACC. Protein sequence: CASSSAGTPSGET. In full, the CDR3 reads CASSSAGTPSGETQYF.

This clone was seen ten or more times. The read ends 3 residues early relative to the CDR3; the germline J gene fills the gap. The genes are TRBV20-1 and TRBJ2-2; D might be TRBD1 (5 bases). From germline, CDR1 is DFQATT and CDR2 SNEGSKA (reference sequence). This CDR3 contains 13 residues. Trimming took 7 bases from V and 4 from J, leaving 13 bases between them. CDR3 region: CSGAQGGTGELFF. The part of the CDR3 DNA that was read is TGCAGTGGGGCTCAGGGTGGCACCGGGGAG.

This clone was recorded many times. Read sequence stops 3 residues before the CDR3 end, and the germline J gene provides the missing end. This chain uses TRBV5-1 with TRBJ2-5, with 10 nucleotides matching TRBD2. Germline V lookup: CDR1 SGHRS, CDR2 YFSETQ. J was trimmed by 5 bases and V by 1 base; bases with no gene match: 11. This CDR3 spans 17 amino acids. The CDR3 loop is CASSLSGSGGAQETQYF. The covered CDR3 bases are TGCGCCAGCAGCTTGTCAGGGAGCGGGGGGGCTCAGGAGACC.

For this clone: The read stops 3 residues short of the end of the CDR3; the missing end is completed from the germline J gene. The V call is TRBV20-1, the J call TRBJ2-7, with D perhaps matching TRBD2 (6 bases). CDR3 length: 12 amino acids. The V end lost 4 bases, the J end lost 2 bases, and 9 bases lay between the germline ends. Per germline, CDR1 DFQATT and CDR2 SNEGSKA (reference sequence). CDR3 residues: CSAKGTPYEQYF. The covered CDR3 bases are TGCAGTGCTAAGGGGACTCCCTACGAG.

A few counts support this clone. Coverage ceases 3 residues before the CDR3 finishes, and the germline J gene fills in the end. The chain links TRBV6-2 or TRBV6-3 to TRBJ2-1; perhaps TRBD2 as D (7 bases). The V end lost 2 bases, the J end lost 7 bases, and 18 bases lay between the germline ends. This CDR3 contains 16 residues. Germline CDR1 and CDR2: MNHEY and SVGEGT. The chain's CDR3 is CASSYPLGGAENEQFF. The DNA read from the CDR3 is TGTGCCAGCAGTTACCCTCTGGGGGGGGCCGAGAATGAG.

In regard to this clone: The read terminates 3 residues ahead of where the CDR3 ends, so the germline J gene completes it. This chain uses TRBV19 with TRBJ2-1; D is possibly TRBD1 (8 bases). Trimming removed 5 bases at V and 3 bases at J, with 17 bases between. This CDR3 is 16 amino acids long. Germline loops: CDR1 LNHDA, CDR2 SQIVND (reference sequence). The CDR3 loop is CASSRTGRAVYNEQFF. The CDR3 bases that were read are TGTGCCAGTAGTCGGACAGGGAGGGCGGTCTACAATGAG.

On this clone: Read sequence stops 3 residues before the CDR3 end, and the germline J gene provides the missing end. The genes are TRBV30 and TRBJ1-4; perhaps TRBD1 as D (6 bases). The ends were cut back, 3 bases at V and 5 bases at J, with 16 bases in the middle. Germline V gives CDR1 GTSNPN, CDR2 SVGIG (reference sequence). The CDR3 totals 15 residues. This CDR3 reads CAWSQKGEANEKLFF. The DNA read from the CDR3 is TGTGCCTGGAGCCAAAAGGGGGAGGCGAATGAAAAA.

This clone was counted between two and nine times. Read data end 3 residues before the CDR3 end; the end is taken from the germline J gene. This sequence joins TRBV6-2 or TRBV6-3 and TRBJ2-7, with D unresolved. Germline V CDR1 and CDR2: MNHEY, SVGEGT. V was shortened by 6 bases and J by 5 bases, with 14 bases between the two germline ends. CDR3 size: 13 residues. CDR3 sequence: CASRTPLGHEQYF. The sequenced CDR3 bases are TGTGCCAGCAGGACCCCTCTGGGCCACGAG.

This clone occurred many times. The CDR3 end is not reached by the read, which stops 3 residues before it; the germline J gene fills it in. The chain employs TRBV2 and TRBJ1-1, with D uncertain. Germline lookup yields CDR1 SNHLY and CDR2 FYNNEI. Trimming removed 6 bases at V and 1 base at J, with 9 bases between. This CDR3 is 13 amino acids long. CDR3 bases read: TGTGCCAGCAGCCAAAGCGAGAACACTGAA. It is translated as CASSQSENTE. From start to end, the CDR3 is CASSQSENTEAFF.

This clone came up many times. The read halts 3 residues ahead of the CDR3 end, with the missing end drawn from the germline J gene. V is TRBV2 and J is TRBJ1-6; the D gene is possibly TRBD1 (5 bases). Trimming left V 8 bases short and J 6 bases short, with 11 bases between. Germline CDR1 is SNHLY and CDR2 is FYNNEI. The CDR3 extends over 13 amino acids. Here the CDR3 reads CASVDSRNSPLHF. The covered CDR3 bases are TGTGCCAGCGTAGACAGCCGTAATTCACCC.

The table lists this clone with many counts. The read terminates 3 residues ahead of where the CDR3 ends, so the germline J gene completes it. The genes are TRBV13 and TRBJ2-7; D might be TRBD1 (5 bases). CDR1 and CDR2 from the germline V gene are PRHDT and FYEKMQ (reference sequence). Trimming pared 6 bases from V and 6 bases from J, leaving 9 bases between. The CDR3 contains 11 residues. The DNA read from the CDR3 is TGTGCCAGCAGGAAAAGGGGCGAG. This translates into CASRKRGE. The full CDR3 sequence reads CASRKRGEQYF.

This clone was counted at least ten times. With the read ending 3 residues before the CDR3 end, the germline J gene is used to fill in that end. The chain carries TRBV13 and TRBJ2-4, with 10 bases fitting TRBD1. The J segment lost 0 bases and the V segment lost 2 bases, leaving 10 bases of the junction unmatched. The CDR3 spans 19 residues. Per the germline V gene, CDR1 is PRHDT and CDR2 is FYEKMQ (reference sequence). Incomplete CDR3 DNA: TGTGCCAGCAGCTTATTAGGACAGGGGGGGGGTATAGCCAAAAACATT. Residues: CASSLLGQGGGIAKNI. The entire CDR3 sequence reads CASSLLGQGGGIAKNIQYF.

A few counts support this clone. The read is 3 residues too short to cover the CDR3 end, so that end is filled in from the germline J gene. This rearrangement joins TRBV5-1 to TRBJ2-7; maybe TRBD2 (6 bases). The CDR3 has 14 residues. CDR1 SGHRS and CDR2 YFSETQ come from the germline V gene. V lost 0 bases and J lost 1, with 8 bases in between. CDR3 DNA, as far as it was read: TGCGCCAGCAGCTTGGACGGGGGATCCTACGAG. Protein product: CASSLDGGSYE. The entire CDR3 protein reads CASSLDGGSYEQYF.

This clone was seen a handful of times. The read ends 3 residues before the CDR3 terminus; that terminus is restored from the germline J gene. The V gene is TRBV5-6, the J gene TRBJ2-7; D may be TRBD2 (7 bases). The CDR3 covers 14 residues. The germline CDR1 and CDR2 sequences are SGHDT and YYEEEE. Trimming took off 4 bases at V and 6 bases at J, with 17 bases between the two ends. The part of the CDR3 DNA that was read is TGTGCCAGCAGCCCGAAATGGGGGGGCGGCGAG. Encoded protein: CASSPKWGGGE. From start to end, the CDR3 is CASSPKWGGGEQYF.

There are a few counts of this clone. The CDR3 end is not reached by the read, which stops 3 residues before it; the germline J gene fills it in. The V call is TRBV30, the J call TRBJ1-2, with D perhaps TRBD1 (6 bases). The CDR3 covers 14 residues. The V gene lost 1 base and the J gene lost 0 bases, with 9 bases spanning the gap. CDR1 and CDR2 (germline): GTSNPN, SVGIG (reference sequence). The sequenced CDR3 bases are TGTGCCTGGAGTGCCGGGACAACTAACTATGGC. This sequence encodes CAWSAGTTNYG. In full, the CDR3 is CAWSAGTTNYGYTF.